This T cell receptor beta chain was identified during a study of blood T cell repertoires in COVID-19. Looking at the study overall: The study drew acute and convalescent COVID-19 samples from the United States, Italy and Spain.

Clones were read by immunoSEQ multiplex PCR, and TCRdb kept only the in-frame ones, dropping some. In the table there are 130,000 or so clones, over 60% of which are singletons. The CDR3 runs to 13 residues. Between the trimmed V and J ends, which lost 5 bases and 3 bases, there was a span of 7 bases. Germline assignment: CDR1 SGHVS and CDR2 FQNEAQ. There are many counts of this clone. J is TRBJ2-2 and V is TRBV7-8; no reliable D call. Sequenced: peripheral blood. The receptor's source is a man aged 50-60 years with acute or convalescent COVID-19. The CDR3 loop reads CASSRTDTGELFF. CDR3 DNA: TGTGCCAGCAGCCGAACGGACACCGGGGAGCTGTTTTTT. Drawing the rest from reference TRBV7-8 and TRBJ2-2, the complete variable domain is GAGVSQSPRYKVAKRGQDVALRCDPISGHVSLFWYQQALGQGPEFLTYFQNEAQLDKSGLPSDRFFAERPEGSVSTLKIQRTQQEDSAVYLCASSRTDTGELFFGEGSRLTVL.